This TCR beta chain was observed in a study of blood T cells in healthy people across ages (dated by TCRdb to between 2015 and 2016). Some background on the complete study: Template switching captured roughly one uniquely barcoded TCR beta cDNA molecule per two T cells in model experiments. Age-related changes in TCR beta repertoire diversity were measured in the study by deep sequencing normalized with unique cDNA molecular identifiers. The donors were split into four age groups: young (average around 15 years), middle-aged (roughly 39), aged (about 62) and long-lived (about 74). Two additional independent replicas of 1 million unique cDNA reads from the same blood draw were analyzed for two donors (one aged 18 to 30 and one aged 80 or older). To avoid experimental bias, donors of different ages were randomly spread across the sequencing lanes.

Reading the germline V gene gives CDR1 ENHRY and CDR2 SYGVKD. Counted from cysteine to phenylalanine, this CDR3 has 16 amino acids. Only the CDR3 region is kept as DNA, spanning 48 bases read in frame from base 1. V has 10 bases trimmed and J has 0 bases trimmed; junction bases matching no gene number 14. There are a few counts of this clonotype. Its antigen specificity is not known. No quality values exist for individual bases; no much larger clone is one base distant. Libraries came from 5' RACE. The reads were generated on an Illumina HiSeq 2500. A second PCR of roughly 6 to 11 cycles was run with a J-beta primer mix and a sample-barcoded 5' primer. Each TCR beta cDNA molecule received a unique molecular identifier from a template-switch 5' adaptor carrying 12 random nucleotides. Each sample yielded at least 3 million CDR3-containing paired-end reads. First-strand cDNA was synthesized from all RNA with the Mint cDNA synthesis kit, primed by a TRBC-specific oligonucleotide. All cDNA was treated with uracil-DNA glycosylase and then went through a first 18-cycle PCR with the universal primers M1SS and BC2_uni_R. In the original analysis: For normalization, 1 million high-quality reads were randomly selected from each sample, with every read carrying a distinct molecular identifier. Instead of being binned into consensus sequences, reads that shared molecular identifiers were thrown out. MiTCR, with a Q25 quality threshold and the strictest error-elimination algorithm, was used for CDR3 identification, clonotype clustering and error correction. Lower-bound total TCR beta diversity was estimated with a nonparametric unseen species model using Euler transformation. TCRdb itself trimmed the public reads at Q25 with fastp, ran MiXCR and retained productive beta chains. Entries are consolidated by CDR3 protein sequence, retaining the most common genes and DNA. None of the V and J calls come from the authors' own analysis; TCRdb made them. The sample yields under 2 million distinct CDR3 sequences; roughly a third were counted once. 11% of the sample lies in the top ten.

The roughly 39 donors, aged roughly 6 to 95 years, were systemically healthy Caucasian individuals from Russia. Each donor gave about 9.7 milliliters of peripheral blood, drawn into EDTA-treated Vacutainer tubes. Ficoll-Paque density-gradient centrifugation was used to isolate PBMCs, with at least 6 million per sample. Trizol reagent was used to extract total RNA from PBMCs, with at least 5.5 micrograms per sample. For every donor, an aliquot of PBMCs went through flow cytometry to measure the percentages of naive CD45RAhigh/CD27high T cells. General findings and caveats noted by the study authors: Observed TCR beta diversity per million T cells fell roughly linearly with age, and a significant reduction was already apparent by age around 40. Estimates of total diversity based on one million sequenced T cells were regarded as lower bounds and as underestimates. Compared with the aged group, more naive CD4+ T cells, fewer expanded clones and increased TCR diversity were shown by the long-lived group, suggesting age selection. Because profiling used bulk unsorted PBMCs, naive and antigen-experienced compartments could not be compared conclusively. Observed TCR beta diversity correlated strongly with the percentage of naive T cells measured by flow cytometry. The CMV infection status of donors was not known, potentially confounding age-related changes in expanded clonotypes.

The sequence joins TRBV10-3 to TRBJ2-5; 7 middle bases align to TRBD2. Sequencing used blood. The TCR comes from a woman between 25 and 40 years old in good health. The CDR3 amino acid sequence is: CATAVERDLYQETQYF. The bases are TGTGCCACCGCTGTAGAGCGGGACCTGTACCAAGAGACCCAGTACTTC.